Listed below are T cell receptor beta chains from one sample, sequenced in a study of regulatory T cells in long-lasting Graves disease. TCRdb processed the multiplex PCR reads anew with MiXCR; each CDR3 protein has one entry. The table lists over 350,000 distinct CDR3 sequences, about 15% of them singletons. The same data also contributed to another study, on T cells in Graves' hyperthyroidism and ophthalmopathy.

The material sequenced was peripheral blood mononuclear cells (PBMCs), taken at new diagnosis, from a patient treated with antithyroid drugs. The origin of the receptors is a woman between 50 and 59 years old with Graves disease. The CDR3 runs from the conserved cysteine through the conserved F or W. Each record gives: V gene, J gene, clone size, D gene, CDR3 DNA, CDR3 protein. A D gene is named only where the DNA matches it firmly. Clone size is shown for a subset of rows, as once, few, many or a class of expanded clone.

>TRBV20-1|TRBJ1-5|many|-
TGCAGTGCTAGAGATGCAGGGAACAATCAGCCCCAGCATTTT
CSARDAGNNQPQHF
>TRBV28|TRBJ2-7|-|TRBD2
TGTGCCAGCAGTCTAGGACTAGCGGGGGCCGGGCAGAACTACTACGAGCAGTACTTC
CASSLGLAGAGQNYYEQYF
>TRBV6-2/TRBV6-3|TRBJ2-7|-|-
TGTGCCAGCAGTTACTCGGAGGGGCAGCAGTACTTC
CASSYSEGQQYF
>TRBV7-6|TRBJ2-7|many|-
TGTGCCAGCAGCTCAAGAACGTCCGGGAGAAACTACGAGCAGTACTTC
CASSSRTSGRNYEQYF
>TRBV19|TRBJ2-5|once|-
TGTGCCAGTAGTATACAGGGGTATCGAGAGACCCAGTACTTC
CASSIQGYRETQYF
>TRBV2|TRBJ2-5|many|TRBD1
TGTGCCAGTGTACAGGGGGGCGAGACCCAGTACTTC
CASVQGGETQYF
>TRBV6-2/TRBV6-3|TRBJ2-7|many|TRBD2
TGTGCCAGCAGTTACCGCTCTAGCGGGACCATCTCCTACGAGCAGTACTTC
CASSYRSSGTISYEQYF
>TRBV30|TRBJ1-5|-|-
TGTGCCTGGAGTGTATCAGGGGATCAGCCCCAGCATTTT
CAWSVSGDQPQHF
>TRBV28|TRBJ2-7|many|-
TGTGCCAGCACCGATGGGACTTCAACCTACGAGCAGTACTTC
CASTDGTSTYEQYF
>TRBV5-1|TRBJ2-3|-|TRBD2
TGCGCCAGCAGCTATGGACTAGCGCGCACAGATACGCAGTATTTT
CASSYGLARTDTQYF
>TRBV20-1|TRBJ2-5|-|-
TGCAGTGCTAATGGGAACCCAAATCCTCAAGAGACCCAGTACTTC
CSANGNPNPQETQYF
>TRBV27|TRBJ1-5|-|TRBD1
TGTGCCAGCAGTCCCGGGACAGGCGGGAATCAGCCCCGGCATTTT
CASSPGTGGNQPRHF
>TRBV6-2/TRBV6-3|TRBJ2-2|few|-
TGTGCCAGCAGTGGGACGCACAACTTTATCACCGGGGAGCTGTTTTTT
CASSGTHNFITGELFF
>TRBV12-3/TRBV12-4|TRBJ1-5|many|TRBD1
TGTGCCAGCAGACCTTCCGGGACAGGAAATCAGCCCCAGCATTTT
CASRPSGTGNQPQHF
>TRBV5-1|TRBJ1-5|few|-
TGCGCCAGCAGCTTGGGGGGGGAGAATCAGCCCCAGCATTTT
CASSLGGENQPQHF
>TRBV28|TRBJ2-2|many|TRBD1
TGTGCCAGCAGTTTCCCTGGCCGACTCCGGGACAGGAACACCGGGGAGCTGTTTTTT
CASSFPGRLRDRNTGELFF
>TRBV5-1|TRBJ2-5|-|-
TGCGCCAGCAGCTCCGGCCCCGGGGGCGCGGAGACCCAGTACTTC
CASSSGPGGAETQYF
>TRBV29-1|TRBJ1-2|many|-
TGCAGCGATGGGACTTTCAACTATGGCTACACCTTC
CSDGTFNYGYTF
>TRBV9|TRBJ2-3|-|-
TGTGCCAGCAGCTTTGACCCCGACGTAGGTGGCACAGATACGCAGTATTTT
CASSFDPDVGGTDTQYF
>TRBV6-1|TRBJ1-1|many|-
TGTGCCAGCAGTGAAGAAGTGACAGCGAGGAACACTGAAGCTTTCTTT
CASSEEVTARNTEAFF
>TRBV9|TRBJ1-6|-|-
TGTGCCAGCAGCGTAGAGGCAGGGAGAGATTCACCCCTCCACTTT
CASSVEAGRDSPLHF
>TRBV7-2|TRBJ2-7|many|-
TGTGCCAGCAGCTTCGGGGGCCACGAGCAGTACTTC
CASSFGGHEQYF
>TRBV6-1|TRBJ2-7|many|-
TGTGCCAGCAGGAGAAACAGTAACGAGCAGTACTTC
CASRRNSNEQYF
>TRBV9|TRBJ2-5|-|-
TGTGCCAGCGGGGGGGCAGAGTACCAAGAGACCCAGCACTTC
CASGGAEYQETQHF
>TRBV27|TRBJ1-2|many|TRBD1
TGTGCCATATCGGACAGGGTTGGGGGCTACACCTTC
CAISDRVGGYTF
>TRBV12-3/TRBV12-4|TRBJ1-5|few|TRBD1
TGTGCCAGCAGCTTTCAAGGGACAGACAATCGGCCCCAGCATTTT
CASSFQGTDNRPQHF
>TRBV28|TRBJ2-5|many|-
TGTGCCAGCAGTTCGGGGGACAGCCTCCCGGAAGAGACCCAGTACTTC
CASSSGDSLPEETQYF
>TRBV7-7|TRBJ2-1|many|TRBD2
TGTGCCAGCAGCTTAAGCGGGAGTGTCTACAATGAGCAGTTCTTC
CASSLSGSVYNEQFF
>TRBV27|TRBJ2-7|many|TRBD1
TGTGCCAGCAGCTTGCGGACAGGGGTTTTCTACGAGCAGTACTTC
CASSLRTGVFYEQYF
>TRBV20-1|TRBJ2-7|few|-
TGCAGTGCTAGAGATTGGGCAGGTCTGGACTACGAGCAGTACTTC
CSARDWAGLDYEQYF
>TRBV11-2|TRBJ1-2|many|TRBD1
TGTGCCAGCAGCTCTGGGACAGTGCTGTTTGGCTACACCTTC
CASSSGTVLFGYTF
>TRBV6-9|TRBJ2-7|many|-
TGTGCCAGCAGTTTCCAGACAGAGGGCTACGAGCAGTACTTC
CASSFQTEGYEQYF
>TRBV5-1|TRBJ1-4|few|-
TGCGCCAGCAGCCCAGGTGTCCGGGGGCGTGCTGAAAAACTGTTTTTT
CASSPGVRGRAEKLFF
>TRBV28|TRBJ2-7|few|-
TGTGCCAGCCGGAGGTACGAGCAGTACTTC
CASRRYEQYF
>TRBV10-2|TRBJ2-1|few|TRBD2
TGCGCCAGCAGTGCCGGACTAGCGGGGGAGTTGTTCTTC
CASSAGLAGELFF
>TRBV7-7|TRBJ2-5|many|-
TGTGCCAGCAACCCTGGGATCTTAGAAGGCCAAGAGACCCAGTACTTC
CASNPGILEGQETQYF
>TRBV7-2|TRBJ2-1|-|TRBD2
TGTGCCAGCAGCTTAGGAAACTACCCAACTAGCGGCATTACGAATGAGCAGTTCTTC
CASSLGNYPTSGITNEQFF
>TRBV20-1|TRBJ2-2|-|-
TGCAGTGCTTTTGGGACCTCTCCGGGAGCCGGGGAGCTGTTTTTT
CSAFGTSPGAGELFF
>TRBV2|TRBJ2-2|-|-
TGTGCCAGCAGTGGGTCCAGGGTAGGAGGGGAGCTGTTTTTT
CASSGSRVGGELFF
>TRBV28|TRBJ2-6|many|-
TGTGCCAGCAGTGCAGGGGTGACTGGGGCCAACGTCCTGACTTTC
CASSAGVTGANVLTF
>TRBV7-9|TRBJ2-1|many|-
TGTGCCAGCAGCCCGGGGGCGCTAGCGGAACTGAATGAGCAGTTCTTC
CASSPGALAELNEQFF
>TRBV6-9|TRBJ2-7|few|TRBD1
TGTGCCAGCAGTTACGGGAACAGGGGGCTCTCCTACGAGCAGTACTTC
CASSYGNRGLSYEQYF
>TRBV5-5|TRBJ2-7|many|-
TGTGCCAGCAGCTTGGGGATTGGGAACTCCTACGAGCAGTACTTC
CASSLGIGNSYEQYF
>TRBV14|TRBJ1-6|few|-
TGTGCCAGCAGCCAAGATTTTAACAGCAATTCACCCCTCCACTTT
CASSQDFNSNSPLHF
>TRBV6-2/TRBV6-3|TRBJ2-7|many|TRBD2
TGTGCCAGCAGTTCGGGGATGACTAGCGGGAACGAGCAGTACTTC
CASSSGMTSGNEQYF
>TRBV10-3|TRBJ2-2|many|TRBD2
TGTGCCATCAGTGAAGCGGGAGATGGCACCGGGGAGCTGTTTTTT
CAISEAGDGTGELFF
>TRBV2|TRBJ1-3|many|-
TGTGCCAGCAGTATTACGCGAATTAAACAGACTCACTCTGGAAACACCATATATTTT
CASSITRIKQTHSGNTIYF
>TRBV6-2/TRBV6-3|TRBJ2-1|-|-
TGTGCCAGCAGTGCCGGACTGAATTACAATGAGCAGTTCTTC
CASSAGLNYNEQFF
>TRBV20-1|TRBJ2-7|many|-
TGCAGTGCAACGGGACGGCTGGGATCCTACGAGCAGTACTTC
CSATGRLGSYEQYF
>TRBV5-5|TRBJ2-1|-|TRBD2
TGTGCCAGCAGCCAAGTAGTTGGGACTAGGGGCAATGAGCAGTTCTTC
CASSQVVGTRGNEQFF
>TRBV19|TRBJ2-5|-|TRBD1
TGTGCCACCGCTGACAGGGGATACCAAGAGACCCAGTACTTC
CATADRGYQETQYF
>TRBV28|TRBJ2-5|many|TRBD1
TGTGCCAGCAGTTCCGGGACAGGGGAAAAGACCCAGTACTTC
CASSSGTGEKTQYF
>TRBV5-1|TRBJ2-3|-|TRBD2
TGCGCCAGCAGCGGCGGAGCGGGAGGGCTTTTAGGCACAGATACGCAGTATTTT
CASSGGAGGLLGTDTQYF